This TCR beta chain stems from a study of cytomegalovirus exposure and HLA in healthy donors. This clone was detected a few times. PCR involved 60 Vbeta and 13 Jbeta primers. Data came from immunoSEQ multiplex PCR; TCRdb stores just in-frame clones and leaves some out. The repertoire holds under 150,000 clones, with approximately 9% as singletons. With 1 base removed from V and 0 bases from J, the gap between germline ends came to 10 bases. This CDR3 has 15 amino acids. Germline lookup yields CDR1 SGHVS and CDR2 FQNEAQ. The chain joins TRBV7-8 to TRBJ2-7; D gene uncertain. This sequence originates from a male donor in good health and CMV-seronegative. The sequencing input was PBMCs. CDR3 bases: TGTGCCAGCAGCTTAGTACGCGTGAGCTCCTACGAGCAGTACTTC. Translated: CASSLVRVSSYEQYF.